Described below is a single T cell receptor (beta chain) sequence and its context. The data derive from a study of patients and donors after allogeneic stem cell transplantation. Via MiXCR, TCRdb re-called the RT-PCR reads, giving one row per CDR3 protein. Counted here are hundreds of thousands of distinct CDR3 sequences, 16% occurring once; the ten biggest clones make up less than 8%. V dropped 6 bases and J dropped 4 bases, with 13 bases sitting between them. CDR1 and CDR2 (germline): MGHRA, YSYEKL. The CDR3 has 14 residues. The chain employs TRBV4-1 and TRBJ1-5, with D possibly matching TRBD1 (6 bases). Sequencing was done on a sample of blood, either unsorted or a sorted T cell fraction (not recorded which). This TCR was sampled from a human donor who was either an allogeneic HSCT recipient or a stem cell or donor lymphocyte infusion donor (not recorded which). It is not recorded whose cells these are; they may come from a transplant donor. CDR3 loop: CASRHAGVNQPQHF. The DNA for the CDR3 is TGCGCCAGCAGGCATGCAGGGGTTAATCAGCCCCAGCATTTT.